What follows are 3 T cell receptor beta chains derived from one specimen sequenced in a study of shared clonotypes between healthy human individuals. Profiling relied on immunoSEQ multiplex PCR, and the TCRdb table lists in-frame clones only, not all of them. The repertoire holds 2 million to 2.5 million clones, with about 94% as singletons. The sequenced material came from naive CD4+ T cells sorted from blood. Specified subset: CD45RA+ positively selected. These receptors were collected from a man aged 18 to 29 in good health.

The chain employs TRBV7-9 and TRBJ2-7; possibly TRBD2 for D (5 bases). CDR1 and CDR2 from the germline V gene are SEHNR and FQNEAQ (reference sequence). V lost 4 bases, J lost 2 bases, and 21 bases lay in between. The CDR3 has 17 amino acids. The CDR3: CASSSTQKGAEPYEQYF. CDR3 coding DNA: TGTGCCAGCAGCTCGACCCAGAAGGGAGCCGAACCCTACGAGCAGTACTTC.

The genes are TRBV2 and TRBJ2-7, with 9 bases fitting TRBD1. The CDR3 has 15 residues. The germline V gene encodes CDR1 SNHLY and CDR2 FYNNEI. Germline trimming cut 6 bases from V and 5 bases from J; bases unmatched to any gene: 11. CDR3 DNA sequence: TGTGCCAGCAGGGGGGACAGGGTGCCTGGGAACGAGCAGTACTTC. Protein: CASRGDRVPGNEQYF.

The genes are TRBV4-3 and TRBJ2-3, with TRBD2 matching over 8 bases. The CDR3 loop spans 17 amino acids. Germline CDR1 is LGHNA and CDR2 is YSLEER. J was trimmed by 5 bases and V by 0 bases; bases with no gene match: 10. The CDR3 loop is CASSQDPAGVGRDTQYF. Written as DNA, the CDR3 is TGCGCCAGCAGCCAAGATCCAGCGGGAGTCGGAAGAGATACGCAGTATTTT.